The entry below describes one T cell receptor (beta chain). Its matching antigen is unknown. The record originates from a study of blood T cells in healthy people across ages. Findings and limits, study-wide: More naive CD4+ cells and higher diversity were found in long-lived than in aged donors.

Using a J-beta primer mix together with a sample-barcoded 5' primer, a second PCR was run for roughly 7 to 12 cycles. The template-switch adaptor was a 5' adaptor with 12 random nucleotides. It tagged each cDNA molecule. TCRdb passed the 5' RACE reads through MiXCR, listing each CDR3 protein once. The sample includes around 1.5 million distinct CDR3 sequences, approximately 38% of them seen just once. Sequenced input: blood. This sequence originates from a woman under 30 in good health.

CDR3 region: CASSLGSAGQLSGANVLTF. CDR3 DNA: TGTGCCAGCAGTTTAGGGTCGGCCGGACAGCTCTCTGGGGCCAACGTCCTGACTTTC. The V call is TRBV28, the J call TRBJ2-6; a possible D gene is TRBD1 (6 bases). V lost 2 bases to trimming and J lost 0 bases, with 17 bases between them. CDR1 and CDR2 from the germline V gene are MDHEN and SYDVKM. CDR3 length: 19 amino acids.